This T cell receptor (beta chain) comes out of a study of shared clonotypes between healthy human individuals. Study overall: A donor's plate count was three for CD4 naive and three for CD4 memory; CD8 naive had two and CD8 memory one.

The CDR3 is 15 amino acids. CDR1 is SNHLY and CDR2 is FYNNEI in the germline V gene. The J segment lost 5 bases and the V segment lost 2 bases, leaving 5 bases of the junction unmatched. Concerning this clone itself: Its antigen is as yet unknown.

Study-wide points: Naive subsets typically showed greater estimated richness than memory subsets.

Over several immunoSEQ plates, each subset's genomic DNA was distributed in even portions. Sequencing used immunoSEQ multiplex PCR; TCRdb keeps in-frame clones, though not all of them. Of about 2,200,000 clones listed, more than 85% are singletons. As defined, naive CD8 cells were CD45RO-negative and positively selected for CCR7, with terminally differentiated effector memory CD45RA+ cells excluded. This receptor was identified in a man between 18 and 29 years old in good health. Some clones in this sample may be carry-over from other donors' samples. The sequencing input was naive CD8+ T cells from PBMCs. The chain carries TRBV2 and TRBJ1-5; TRBD1 matches at 8 bases. The CDR3 is CASSERIQGDQPQHF. DNA for the CDR3: TGTGCCAGCAGTGAACGAATACAGGGGGATCAGCCCCAGCATTTT.